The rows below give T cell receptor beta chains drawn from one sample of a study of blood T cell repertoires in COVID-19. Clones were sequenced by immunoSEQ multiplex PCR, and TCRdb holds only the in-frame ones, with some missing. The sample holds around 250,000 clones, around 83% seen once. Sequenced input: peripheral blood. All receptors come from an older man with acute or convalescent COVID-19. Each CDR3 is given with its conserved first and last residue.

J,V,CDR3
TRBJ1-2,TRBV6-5,CASIPGTGGNYGYTF
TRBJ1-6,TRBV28,CASSYTGQGASPLHF
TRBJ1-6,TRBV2,CASLQSSYNSPLHF
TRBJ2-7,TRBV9,CASSVGGTSAYEQYF
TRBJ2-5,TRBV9,CASSRTGETQYF
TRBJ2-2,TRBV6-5,CATREQTNTGELFF
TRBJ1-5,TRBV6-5,CASSPGMAQHF
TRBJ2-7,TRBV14,CASSQGQREQYF
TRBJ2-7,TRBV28,CASRQREPYEQYF
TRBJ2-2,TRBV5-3,CARSLGTANTGELFF
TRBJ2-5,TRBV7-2,CASSFLTSGYRETQYF
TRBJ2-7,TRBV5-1,CASSLELGGLSSYEQYF
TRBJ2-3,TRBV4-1,CASSPDGTASTDTQYF
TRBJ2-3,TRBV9,CASSNSTIADTQYF
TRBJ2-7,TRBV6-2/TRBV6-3,CASSYSSGATYEQYF
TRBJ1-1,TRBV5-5,CASSLNGEGEAFF
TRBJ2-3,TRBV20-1,CSASSKTGGWADTQYF
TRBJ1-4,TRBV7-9,CASSLGAGQREKLFF
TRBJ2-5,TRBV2,CASSESPTHGETQYF
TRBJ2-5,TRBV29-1,CSVERLAGGRETQYF
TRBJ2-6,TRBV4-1,CASSQVGSGANVLTF
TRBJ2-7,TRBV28,CASSLAGARSYEQYF
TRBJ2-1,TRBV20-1,CSASFTLTSPKYNEQFF
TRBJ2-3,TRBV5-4,CASSSPSGGARDTQYF
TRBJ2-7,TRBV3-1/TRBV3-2,CASSHQGGWEQYF
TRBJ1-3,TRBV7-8,CASSLGTVSGNTIYF
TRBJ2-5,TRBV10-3,CAISGPGQGGGETQYF
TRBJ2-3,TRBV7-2,CASSSRTSGSVYTQYF
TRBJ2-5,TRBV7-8,CASSLSRVQETQYF
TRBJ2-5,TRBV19,CASSQTSGAPQETQYF
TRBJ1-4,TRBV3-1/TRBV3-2,CASSQVMSEKLFF
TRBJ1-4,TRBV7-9,CASSLGQNFEKLFF
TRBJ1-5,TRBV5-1,CASSLVDRVRQPQHF
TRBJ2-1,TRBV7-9,CASSRALAGMGSYNEQFF
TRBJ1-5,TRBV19,CASSSGGLQPQHF
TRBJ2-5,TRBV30,CAWSIAGGQETQYF
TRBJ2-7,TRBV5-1,CASRLAPSGSQYEQYF
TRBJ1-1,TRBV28,CASDNRGRNTEAFF
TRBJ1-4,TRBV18,CASSFLATDHEKLFF
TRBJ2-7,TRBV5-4,CASSLGGTSGGANEQYF
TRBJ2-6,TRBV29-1,CSVSLASGANVLTF
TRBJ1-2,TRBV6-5,CASRTTGTWGYTF
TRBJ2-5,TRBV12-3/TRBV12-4,CASSFGGKETQYF
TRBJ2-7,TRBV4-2,CASSQTPGGPYEQYF
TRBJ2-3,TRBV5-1,CASNVRSSTDTQYF
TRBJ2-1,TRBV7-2,CASSLGQVMYEQFF
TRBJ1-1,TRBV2,CASLGVSGFTEAFF
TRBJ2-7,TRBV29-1,CSVGKPGTSDPTYEQYF
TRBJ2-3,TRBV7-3,CASSLIRHRKTDTQYF
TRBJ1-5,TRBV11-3,CASSSTDSNQPQHF
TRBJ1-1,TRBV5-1,CASSPRQVGRNTEAFF
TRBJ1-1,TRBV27,CASKDRMNTEAFF
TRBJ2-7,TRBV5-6,CASSFGPGQVTGQYF